This T cell receptor (beta chain) is from a study of blood T cells in healthy people across ages. The study, taken as a whole, reports: Roughly linearly, TCR beta diversity per million T cells fell as age increased.

Turning to this clonotype: Its antigen is unidentified.

Primed by a sample-barcoded 5' primer and a J-beta primer mix, a second PCR proceeded for roughly 6 to 12 cycles. Unique molecular identifiers of 12 random nucleotides labeled each cDNA. TCRdb itself ran the 5' RACE reads through MiXCR, one entry per CDR3 protein. The repertoire holds 700,000 to 900,000 distinct CDR3 sequences, with 20% to 30% as singletons. The CDR3 totals 17 residues. The germline V and J ends were trimmed by 0 bases and 0 bases, with 13 bases remaining between them. Germline V gene data show CDR1 as SGHKS and CDR2 as YYEKEE (reference sequence). The same sample was also studied in work on T cells of mothers and their children.

The chain recombines TRBV5-5 with TRBJ2-1; D is unresolved. The source is a boy between 10 and 17 years old in good health. Sequenced: blood. CDR3 amino acids: CASSLEGRLRSYNEQFF. CDR3 DNA: TGTGCCAGCAGCTTGGAAGGTCGGCTGCGCTCCTACAATGAGCAGTTCTTC.